The following is a T cell receptor (beta chain) sequence with its context. Its antigen remains unknown. Assay: immunoSEQ multiplex PCR; the TCRdb copy retains only in-frame clones and omits some. The sample includes approximately 12,000 clones, over 70% of them seen just once. This sample is drawn from a study of graft-versus-host responses after intestinal transplantation. Study summary: Recipients underwent multivisceral, liver-intestinal, or isolated intestinal transplants.

V trimming: 7 bases; J trimming: 6 bases; junction bases outside the gene matches: 11. The CDR3 length is 14 residues. Germline CDR1 reads GTSNPN; CDR2 reads SVGIG (reference sequence). Study outcomes and limitations: Where graft-donor T cell macrochimerism was present, patients had high graft-versus-host to host-versus-graft clonal ratios in allografts. In recipient marrow, GvH clones were found, and some appeared first in ileum or blood.

Sequences were derived from PBMCs, sampled just under 130 days after transplant. The chain uses TRBV30 and TRBJ2-3; 9 bases line up with TRBD2. The clonotype originates from a human patient who received an intestinal transplant, so some T cells may come from the graft donor. The chain's CDR3 is CAFVLAGLRDTQYF. For the CDR3, the DNA is TGTGCCTTCGTACTAGCGGGCCTTAGGGATACGCAGTATTTT.